Shown below are 10 T cell receptor beta chains from a single sample sequenced in a study of blood T cells in healthy people across ages. A J-beta primer mix and a sample-barcoded 5' primer were used in a second PCR of about 7 to 12 cycles. MiXCR, applied by TCRdb to the 5' RACE reads, yields one record per CDR3 protein. This table has some 1.5 million distinct CDR3 sequences, approximately 43% appearing once. What was sequenced was blood. The receptors were sampled from a woman between 18 and 29 years old in good health.

This clonotype was observed once. A read error may be the cause here, since a much bigger clone is one base away. The chain employs TRBV4-3 and TRBJ1-5, with D uncertain. This CDR3 comprises 14 residues. Germline lookup yields CDR1 LGHNA and CDR2 YSLEER. The CDR3: CASSQDLGKQPQHF. The CDR3 region has the DNA TGCGCCAGCAGCCAAGATCTAGGCAAGCAGCCCCAGCATTTT.

CDR3 nucleotide sequence: TGTGCCTGGGAACGGGGTTACCGGTTGAGCACAGATACGCAGTATTTT. Encoded protein: CAWERGYRLSTDTQYF. This chain uses TRBV30 with TRBJ2-3, with D perhaps TRBD2 (5 bases). Germline-derived CDR1 and CDR2 are GTSNPN and SVGIG (reference sequence). The ends were cut back, 5 bases at V and 0 bases at J, with 18 bases in the middle. The CDR3 length is 16 residues.

The chain carries TRBV20-1 and TRBJ2-1; D possibly corresponds to TRBD2 (6 bases). The assigned J gene may be wrong: the sequence end matches TRBJ2-7 better. Germline-derived CDR1 and CDR2 are DFQATT and SNEGSKA (reference sequence). CDR3 length: 15 amino acids. The CDR3, as DNA: TGCAGTGCTAGTGGAGGGAGGCGCAGTTACAATGAGCAGTACTTC. Its protein is CSASGGRRSYNEQYF.

In this sample, this clonotype turned up a few times. This chain links TRBV12-3 or TRBV12-4 with TRBJ2-4; 11 bases are shared with TRBD2. The J call is in doubt because the DNA end fits TRBJ2-7 better. There are 14 residues in the CDR3. For the CDR3, the DNA is TGTGCCAGCGGTACTAGCGGGAGACCCACCGAGCAGTACTTC. Protein product: CASGTSGRPTEQYF.

On this clonotype: A single base separates this from a much larger clone, so it may be a read error. The chain carries TRBV29-1 and TRBJ2-7; 8 bases line up with TRBD2. From germline, CDR1 is SQVTM and CDR2 ANQGSEA. This CDR3 has 16 residues. Germline trimming cut 2 bases from V and 7 bases from J; bases unmatched to any gene: 16. CDR3 nucleotide sequence: TGCAGCGTTGAATCTTTTCTAGCGGGCCCCTACAATGAGCAGTACTTC. As protein: CSVESFLAGPYNEQYF.

This chain connects TRBV9 to TRBJ2-3, with D possibly matching TRBD2 (5 bases). Per the germline V gene, CDR1 is SGDLS and CDR2 is YYNGEE. V shed 0 bases and J shed 4 bases, with 12 bases lying between them. This CDR3 comprises 15 residues. CDR3 sequence (DNA): TGTGCCAGCAGCGTAGCTAGACATAGCGCAGATACGCAGTATTTT. Amino acids: CASSVARHSADTQYF.

This clonotype has just a few counts. This chain uses TRBV20-1 with TRBJ1-2; 7 bases match TRBD1. This CDR3 comprises 14 residues. V lost 0 bases and J lost 2; bases outside the gene matches: 3. Germline V gene sequence: CDR1 DFQATT, CDR2 SNEGSKA (reference sequence). The CDR3 nucleotides are TGCAGTGCTAGAGAGGAGGGGGCGAACTATGGCTACACCTTC. Translating gives CSAREEGANYGYTF.

This clonotype was counted a few times. This chain links TRBV20-1 with TRBJ1-2; unclear D gene. This CDR3 contains 12 residues. CDR1 is DFQATT, CDR2 SNEGSKA, per germline (reference sequence). V lost 3 bases and J lost 3, with 8 bases in between. Here the CDR3 reads CSASPSHYGYTF. For the CDR3, the DNA is TGCAGTGCTAGCCCCAGCCACTATGGCTACACCTTC.

This clonotype turned up a few times. V usage is TRBV5-1 and J usage is TRBJ2-3; 13 nucleotides match TRBD2. This CDR3 has 15 residues. After removal of 7 bases from V and 4 bases from J, the junction contained 6 bases not matched to a gene. The V gene's germline CDR1 is SGHRS and CDR2 YFSETQ. In nucleotides, the CDR3 is TGCGCCAGCGGCGGACTAGCGGGAGCGGCAGATACGCAGTATTTT. Its translation: CASGGLAGAADTQYF.

V gene TRBV12-3 or TRBV12-4 combines with J gene TRBJ2-3, with 12 bases aligning to TRBD2. The CDR3 is made up of 20 amino acids. The V gene end was trimmed by 2 bases and the J gene end by 2 bases; junction bases not matched to a gene: 14. CDR3 loop: CASSLWSLAGGRLNTDTQYF. The CDR3 coding sequence is TGTGCCAGCAGTTTATGGTCCCTAGCGGGGGGGCGATTAAACACAGATACGCAGTATTTT.